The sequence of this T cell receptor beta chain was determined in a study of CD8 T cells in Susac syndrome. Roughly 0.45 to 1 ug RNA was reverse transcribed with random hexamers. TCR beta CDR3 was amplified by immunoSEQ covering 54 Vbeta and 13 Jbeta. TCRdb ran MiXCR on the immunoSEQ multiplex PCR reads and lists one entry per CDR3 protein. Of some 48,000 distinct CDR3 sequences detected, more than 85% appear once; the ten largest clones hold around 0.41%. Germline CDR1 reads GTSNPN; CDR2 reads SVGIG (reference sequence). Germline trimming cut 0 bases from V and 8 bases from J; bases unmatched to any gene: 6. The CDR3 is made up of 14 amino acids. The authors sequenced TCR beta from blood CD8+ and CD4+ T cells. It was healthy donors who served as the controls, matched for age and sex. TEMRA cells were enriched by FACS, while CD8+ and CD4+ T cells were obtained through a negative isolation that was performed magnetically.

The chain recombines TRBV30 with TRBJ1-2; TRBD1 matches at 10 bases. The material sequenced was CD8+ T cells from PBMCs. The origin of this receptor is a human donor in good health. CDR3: CAWSVLGTGDGYTF. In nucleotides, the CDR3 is TGTGCCTGGAGTGTACTAGGGACAGGGGACGGCTACACCTTC. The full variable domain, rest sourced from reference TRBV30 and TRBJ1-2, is SQTIHQWPATLVQPVGSPLSLECTVEGTSNPNLYWYRQAAGRGLQLLFYSVGIGQISSEVPQNLSASRPQDRQFILSSKKLLLSDSGFYLCAWSVLGTGDGYTFGSGTRLTVV.